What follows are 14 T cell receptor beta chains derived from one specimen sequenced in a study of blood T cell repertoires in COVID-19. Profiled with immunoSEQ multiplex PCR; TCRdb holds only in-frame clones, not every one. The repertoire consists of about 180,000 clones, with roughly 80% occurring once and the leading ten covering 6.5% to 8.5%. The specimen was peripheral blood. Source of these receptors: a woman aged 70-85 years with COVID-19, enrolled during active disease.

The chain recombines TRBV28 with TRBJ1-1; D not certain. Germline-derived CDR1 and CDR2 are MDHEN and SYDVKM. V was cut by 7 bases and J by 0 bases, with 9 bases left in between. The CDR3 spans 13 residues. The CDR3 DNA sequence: TGTGCCAGCAAAAATAACATGAACACTGAAGCTTTCTTT. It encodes CASKNNMNTEAFF.

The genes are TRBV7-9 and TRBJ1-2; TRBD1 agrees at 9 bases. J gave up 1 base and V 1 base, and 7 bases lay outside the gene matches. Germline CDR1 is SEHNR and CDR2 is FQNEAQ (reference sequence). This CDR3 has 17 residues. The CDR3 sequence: CASSLGPDRGVNYGYTF. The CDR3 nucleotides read TGTGCCAGCAGCTTAGGCCCGGACAGGGGAGTTAACTATGGCTACACCTTC.

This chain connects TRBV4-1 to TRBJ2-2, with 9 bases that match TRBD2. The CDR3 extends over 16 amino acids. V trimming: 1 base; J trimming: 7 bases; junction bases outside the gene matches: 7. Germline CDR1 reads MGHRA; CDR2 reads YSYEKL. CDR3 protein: CASSQVQAGGVGELFF. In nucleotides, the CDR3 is TGCGCCAGCAGCCAAGTTCAAGCGGGAGGCGTCGGGGAGCTGTTTTTT.

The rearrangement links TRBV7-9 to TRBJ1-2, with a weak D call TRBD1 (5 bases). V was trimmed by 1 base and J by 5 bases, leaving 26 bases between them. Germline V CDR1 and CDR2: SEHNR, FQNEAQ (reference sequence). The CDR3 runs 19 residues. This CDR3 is CASSLVSTWGGTETYGYTF. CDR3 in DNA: TGTGCCAGCAGCTTAGTCTCGACATGGGGAGGGACTGAGACATATGGCTACACCTTC.

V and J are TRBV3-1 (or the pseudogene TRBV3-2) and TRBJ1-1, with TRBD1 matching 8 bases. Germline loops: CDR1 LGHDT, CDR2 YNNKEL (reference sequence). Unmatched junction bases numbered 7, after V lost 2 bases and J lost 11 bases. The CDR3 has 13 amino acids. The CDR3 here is CASSQSGGAGAFF. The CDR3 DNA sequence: TGTGCCAGCAGCCAATCAGGGGGCGCCGGGGCTTTCTTT.

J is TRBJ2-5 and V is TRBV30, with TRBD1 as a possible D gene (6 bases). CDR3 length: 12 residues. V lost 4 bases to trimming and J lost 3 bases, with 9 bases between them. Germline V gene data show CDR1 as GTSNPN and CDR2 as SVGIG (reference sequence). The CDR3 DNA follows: TGTGCCTGGATAAAGGGGGAAGAGACCCAGTACTTC. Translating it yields CAWIKGEETQYF.

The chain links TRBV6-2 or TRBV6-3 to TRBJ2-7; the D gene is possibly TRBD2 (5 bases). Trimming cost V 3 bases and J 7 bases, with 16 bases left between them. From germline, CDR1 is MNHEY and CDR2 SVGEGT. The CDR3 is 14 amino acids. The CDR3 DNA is TGTGCCAGCAGTTATGTGGGTCCGGGGAGTGAGCAGTACTTC. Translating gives CASSYVGPGSEQYF.

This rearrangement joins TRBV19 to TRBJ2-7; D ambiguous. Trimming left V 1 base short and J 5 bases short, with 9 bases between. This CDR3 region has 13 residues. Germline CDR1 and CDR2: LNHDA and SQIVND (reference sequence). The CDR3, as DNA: TGTGCCAGTAGTATAGCCCCTAGTGACGAGCAGTACTTC. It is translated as CASSIAPSDEQYF.

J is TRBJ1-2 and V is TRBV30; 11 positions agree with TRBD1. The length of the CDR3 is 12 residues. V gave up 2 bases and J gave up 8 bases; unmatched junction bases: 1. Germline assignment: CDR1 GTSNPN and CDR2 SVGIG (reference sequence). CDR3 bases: TGTGCCTGGAGTTGGACAGGGGGCGGCTACACCTTC. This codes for CAWSWTGGGYTF.

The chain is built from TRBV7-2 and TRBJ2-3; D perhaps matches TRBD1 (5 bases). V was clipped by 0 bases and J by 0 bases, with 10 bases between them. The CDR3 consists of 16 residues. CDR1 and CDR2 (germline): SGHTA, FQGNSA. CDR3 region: CASSLAMTASTDTQYF. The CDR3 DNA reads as TGTGCCAGCAGCTTAGCGATGACAGCTAGCACAGATACGCAGTATTTT.

CDR3 nucleotides: TGTGCCAGCTCACCACTCGGGACAGGGGGCAACGAGCAGTACTTC. Its translation: CASSPLGTGGNEQYF. J is TRBJ2-7 and V is TRBV18, with 12 bases aligning to TRBD1. Per the germline V gene, CDR1 is KGHSH and CDR2 is LQKENI. The CDR3 is 15 residues long. Trimming at V came to 1 base and at J to 5 bases, leaving 3 bases not matched to a gene.

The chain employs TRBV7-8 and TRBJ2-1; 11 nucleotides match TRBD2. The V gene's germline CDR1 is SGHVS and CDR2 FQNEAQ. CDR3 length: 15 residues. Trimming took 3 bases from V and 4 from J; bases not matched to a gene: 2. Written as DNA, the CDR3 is TGTGCCAGCAGCTTGAGACTAGCGGGATACAATGAGCAGTTCTTC. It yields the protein CASSLRLAGYNEQFF.

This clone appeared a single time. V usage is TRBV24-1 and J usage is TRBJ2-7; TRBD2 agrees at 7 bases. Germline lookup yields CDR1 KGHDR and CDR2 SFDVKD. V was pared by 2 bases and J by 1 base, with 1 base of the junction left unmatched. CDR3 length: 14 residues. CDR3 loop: CATSDSGGSYEQYF. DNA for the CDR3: TGTGCCACCAGTGATTCGGGGGGTTCCTACGAGCAGTACTTC.

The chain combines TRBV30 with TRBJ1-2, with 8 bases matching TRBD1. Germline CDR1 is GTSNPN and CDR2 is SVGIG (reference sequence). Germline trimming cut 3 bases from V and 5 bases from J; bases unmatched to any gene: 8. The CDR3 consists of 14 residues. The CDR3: CAWSESGGWYGYTF. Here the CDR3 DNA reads TGTGCCTGGAGCGAGTCAGGGGGCTGGTATGGCTACACCTTC.